These 19 T cell receptor beta chains were sequenced from one sample in a study of CD8 T cells in Susac syndrome (dated by TCRdb to the late 2010s). The library was produced with the immunoSEQ multiplex PCR assay. RNA was extracted with the RNeasy kit and roughly 0.45 to 1 ug was reverse transcribed using random hexamers. TCRdb reprocessed the public reads (quality trimming at Q25 with fastp, clone calling with MiXCR) and kept in-frame beta chains. A single entry per CDR3 protein holds the most common genes and DNA from its merged rows. This sample has about 73,000 distinct CDR3 sequences in its table, and approximately 94% of those were observed once. The ten largest clonotypes hold roughly 0.4% of the sample. The sequenced sample consisted of CD8+ T cells from PBMCs. Receptors were obtained from a human donor with multiple sclerosis.

This chain connects TRBV2 to TRBJ1-5, with 9 nucleotides matching TRBD1. Per the germline V gene, CDR1 is SNHLY and CDR2 is FYNNEI. Unmatched junction bases numbered 7, after V lost 6 bases and J lost 7 bases. The CDR3 loop spans 14 amino acids. The CDR3 loop is CASRGGQGGQPQHF. As DNA, the CDR3 is TGTGCCAGCAGGGGGGGACAGGGCGGACAGCCCCAGCATTTT.

This rearrangement joins TRBV15 to TRBJ1-5; 10 bases fit TRBD1. V dropped 2 bases and J dropped 5; count of bases not matched to a gene: 9. This CDR3 region has 17 residues. Per the germline V gene, CDR1 is LNHNV and CDR2 is YYDKDF (reference sequence). In DNA form, the CDR3 reads TGTGCCACCAGCAGAACCCGGGACAGGGGAGCCCATCAGCCCCAGCATTTT. It translates to CATSRTRDRGAHQPQHF.

J is TRBJ1-5 and V is TRBV5-1; D is undetermined. This CDR3 region has 14 residues. V lost 1 base and J lost 8, with 13 bases in between. Germline loops: CDR1 SGHRS, CDR2 YFSETQ. The CDR3: CASSLRPSSEPQHF. CDR3 bases: TGCGCCAGCAGCTTGAGGCCAAGCTCGGAGCCCCAGCATTTT.

The chain carries TRBV27 and TRBJ2-7; 7 bases are a match to TRBD1. After removal of 2 bases from V and 0 bases from J, the junction contained 4 bases not matched to a gene. The CDR3 contains 15 residues. Germline loops: CDR1 MNHEY, CDR2 SMNVEV (reference sequence). CDR3 DNA sequence: TGTGCCAGCAGTTTACAACAGGGGTTCTCCTACGAGCAGTACTTC. The encoded protein is CASSLQQGFSYEQYF.

V and J are TRBV6-5 and TRBJ2-1; TRBD2 is a possible D gene (5 bases). Trimming cost V 0 bases and J 5 bases, with 17 bases left between them. The CDR3 sequence is 17 residues long. Germline CDR1 MNHEY, CDR2 SVGAGI. Here the CDR3 reads CASSYSAEGVNDNEQFF. CDR3 in DNA: TGTGCCAGCAGTTACTCCGCTGAGGGAGTTAACGACAATGAGCAGTTCTTC.

The chain joins TRBV12-3 or TRBV12-4 to TRBJ2-3; maybe TRBD2 (6 bases). CDR3 length equals 13 residues. V shed 7 bases and J shed 6 bases, with 14 bases lying between them. In DNA form, the CDR3 reads TGTGCCAGCAAGGGACTCCCCAGGGATACGCAGTATTTT. Translating gives CASKGLPRDTQYF.

This chain uses TRBV2 with TRBJ1-1, with a weak D call TRBD1 (5 bases). Deletions cut 11 bases from V and 0 bases from J, with 13 bases between. This CDR3 contains 13 residues. Germline V gene lookup returns CDR1 SNHLY and CDR2 FYNNEI. The CDR3 spells CASTGPLNTEAFF. CDR3 DNA: TGTGCCTCTACGGGGCCCCTGAACACTGAAGCTTTCTTT.

The chain joins TRBV9 to TRBJ2-2; maybe TRBD2 (6 bases). The CDR3 is made up of 16 amino acids. Trimming removed 4 bases from V and 4 bases from J, with 17 bases in between. The germline V gene has CDR1 SGDLS and CDR2 YYNGEE. The CDR3: CASSPRERGVTGELFF. CDR3 bases: TGTGCCAGCAGCCCCCGGGAGAGGGGCGTCACCGGGGAGCTGTTTTTT.

This clonotype appeared a single time. V and J are TRBV7-6 and TRBJ2-7; the match to TRBD2 covers 7 bases. The germline CDR1 and CDR2 sequences are SGHVS and FNYEAQ. The V segment lost 0 bases and the J segment 3 bases; nucleotides outside the gene matches: 2. The length of the CDR3 is 14 residues. The CDR3 spells CASSLAASGYEQYF. The CDR3 nucleotides read TGTGCCAGCAGCTTAGCGGCTAGCGGCTACGAGCAGTACTTC.

The V call is TRBV9, the J call TRBJ2-1, with TRBD2 identical over 7 bases. Germline V gene data show CDR1 as SGDLS and CDR2 as YYNGEE. V gave up 3 bases and J gave up 8 bases; unmatched junction bases: 14. The CDR3 totals 16 residues. This chain's CDR3 is CASSDSKAGERDEQFF. The CDR3 bases are TGTGCCAGCAGCGACTCTAAGGCGGGGGAAAGGGATGAGCAGTTCTTC.

The sample holds one count of this clonotype. The V call is TRBV27, the J call TRBJ2-1; the D is unclear. Trimming removed 5 bases from V and 0 bases from J, with 8 bases in between. Per the germline V gene, CDR1 is MNHEY and CDR2 is SMNVEV (reference sequence). CDR3 length: 14 amino acids. For the CDR3, the DNA is TGTGCCAGCAGTCACCGAAGCTCCTACAATGAGCAGTTCTTC. Its protein is CASSHRSSYNEQFF.

The table lists this clonotype with a count of one. The V call is TRBV12-3 or TRBV12-4, the J call TRBJ2-5; D unclear. V lost 4 bases and J lost 5, with 5 bases in between. CDR3 length: 11 amino acids. CDR3 nucleotides: TGTGCCAGCAGTTACTCGGAGACCCAGTACTTC. Protein sequence: CASSYSETQYF.

The chain carries TRBV4-2 and TRBJ2-7; possibly TRBD2 for D (6 bases). Germline assignment: CDR1 LGHNA and CDR2 YNFKEQ. CDR3 length: 14 residues. Trimming pared 3 bases from V and 0 bases from J, leaving 9 bases between. The chain's CDR3 is CASSHPSASYEQYF. The DNA of the CDR3 is TGTGCCAGCAGCCACCCTAGCGCCTCCTACGAGCAGTACTTC.

V gene TRBV6-5 combines with J gene TRBJ2-7, with no clear D. The CDR3 is made up of 14 amino acids. CDR1 and CDR2 (germline): MNHEY, SVGAGI. The ends were cut back, 4 bases at V and 3 bases at J, with 13 bases in the middle. In DNA form, the CDR3 reads TGTGCCAGCAGTTTGGCCCGGATGCACTACGAGCAGTACTTC. Protein sequence: CASSLARMHYEQYF.

The chain uses TRBV7-9 and TRBJ2-7, with 8 nucleotides matching TRBD1. The length of the CDR3 is 16 residues. V lost 3 bases to trimming and J lost 0 bases; unmatched junction nucleotides: 7. Germline loops: CDR1 SEHNR, CDR2 FQNEAQ (reference sequence). CDR3 loop: CASSFNQGAHSYEQYF. DNA for the CDR3: TGTGCCAGCAGCTTTAACCAGGGGGCCCACTCCTACGAGCAGTACTTC.

The chain links TRBV27 to TRBJ1-4; TRBD1 aligns across 7 bases. The CDR3 totals 15 residues. The germline V gene encodes CDR1 MNHEY and CDR2 SMNVEV (reference sequence). The V segment lost 2 bases and the J segment 7 bases; nucleotides outside the gene matches: 7. The CDR3 is CASSLRDREGEKLFF. DNA of the CDR3: TGTGCCAGCAGTTTAAGAGACAGGGAAGGTGAAAAACTGTTTTTT.

The chain recombines TRBV27 with TRBJ1-5; no clear D gene. Germline values: CDR1 MNHEY, CDR2 SMNVEV (reference sequence). The CDR3 covers 15 residues. V shed 8 bases and J shed 1 base, with 15 bases lying between them. This chain's CDR3 is CASEPGFGSNQPQHF. CDR3 nucleotides: TGTGCCAGCGAACCGGGGTTTGGGAGCAATCAGCCCCAGCATTTT.

This chain uses TRBV6-5 with TRBJ2-1; 11 bases agree with TRBD2. The CDR3 sequence is 15 residues long. CDR1 and CDR2 from the germline V gene are MNHEY and SVGAGI. The trim removed 7 bases at V and 1 base at J, leaving 3 bases unmatched. The CDR3 protein is CASKTSGSSYNEQFF. CDR3 DNA sequence: TGTGCCAGCAAAACTAGCGGGAGTTCCTACAATGAGCAGTTCTTC.

J is TRBJ2-2 and V is TRBV9; D possibly corresponds to TRBD2 (5 bases). The CDR3 extends over 12 amino acids. The germline V gene encodes CDR1 SGDLS and CDR2 YYNGEE. Trimming shortened V by 4 bases and J by 5 bases, and 6 bases separated the two germline ends. CDR3 protein: CASSPGTGELFF. DNA of the CDR3: TGTGCCAGCAGCCCGGGGACCGGGGAGCTGTTTTTT.